A selection of T cell receptor beta chains follows, all from one sample in a study of blood T cell repertoires in COVID-19. Clones were read by immunoSEQ multiplex PCR, and TCRdb kept only the in-frame ones, dropping some. The profile shows approximately 67,000 clones, 70% to 85% of them singletons. Specimen: peripheral blood. These TCRs come from a man in his 60s with acute or convalescent COVID-19. The conserved cysteine and the conserved F or W are not part of the CDR3 here. The D gene is left open where the match is weak.

>TRBV7-2|TRBJ1-4|-
ASSLGGQLNEKLF
>TRBV5-4|TRBJ1-2|-
ASSNRGDNYGYT
>TRBV5-4|TRBJ1-5|TRBD1
ASSLYGTGGGNQPQH
>TRBV6-5|TRBJ2-7|-
ASSYSGQDPYEQY
>TRBV4-3|TRBJ2-2|-
ASSYLLGGPGELF
>TRBV2|TRBJ1-1|-
ASILYGQKGTEAF
>TRBV7-2|TRBJ2-1|TRBD2
ASSLSSGAYNEQF
>TRBV3-1/TRBV3-2|TRBJ2-7|-
ASSQDGRGEQY
>TRBV3-1/TRBV3-2|TRBJ2-7|-
ASSQDLNLPSYEQY
>TRBV5-8|TRBJ1-5|TRBD1
ASSLNFGTGDQPQH
>TRBV30|TRBJ1-2|-
AWSLGVGRDGYT
>TRBV20-1|TRBJ2-5|-
SARDLSPLY
>TRBV7-9|TRBJ1-1|-
ASSSNSWGRKNTEAF
>TRBV6-6|TRBJ2-5|-
ASSNGQNAQETQY
>TRBV19|TRBJ1-1|-
ASSRNREGSSNTEAF
>TRBV19|TRBJ2-7|TRBD1
ASSRVGTGGTYEQY
>TRBV6-5|TRBJ1-2|-
ASSLAAGGYT
>TRBV2|TRBJ1-2|-
ASSGQVRGNGYT
>TRBV5-8|TRBJ1-6|-
ASSAEGTSSPLH
>TRBV15|TRBJ2-1|-
ATSRDLRTSSYNEQF
>TRBV7-6|TRBJ2-1|-
ASSPGTLSDSYNEQF
>TRBV6-5|TRBJ1-5|-
ASSYSRGGGQPQH
>TRBV11-3|TRBJ1-6|-
ASSSTAGSPLH
>TRBV11-3|TRBJ2-1|-
ASSQSERNEQF
>TRBV24-1|TRBJ1-5|-
ATSDSDRPQH
>TRBV7-8|TRBJ1-4|TRBD1
ASSRRTGGRSTNEKLF
>TRBV27|TRBJ2-5|TRBD2
ASSFSLAGLETQY
>TRBV7-2|TRBJ2-5|TRBD2
ASRRGGQETQY
>TRBV9|TRBJ2-2|-
ASSVATGVGGELF
>TRBV4-1|TRBJ1-1|-
ASSQGGEAF
>TRBV5-6|TRBJ1-6|TRBD1
ASSLSRDRGFSPLH
>TRBV5-4|TRBJ2-3|TRBD2
ASSLRRGGRADTQY
>TRBV5-6|TRBJ2-5|-
ASSLLQGRETQY
>TRBV4-2|TRBJ2-1|-
ASSQGRGASGEQF
>TRBV7-2|TRBJ2-4|-
ASSLEGVPKIQY
>TRBV9|TRBJ1-4|-
ASSVATGGGSEKLF
>TRBV13|TRBJ2-1|-
ASNRQAGNEQF
>TRBV4-3|TRBJ1-6|-
ASSQDPSYNSPLH
>TRBV7-2|TRBJ2-1|TRBD2
ASSLGGLPESAYNEQF
>TRBV4-2|TRBJ1-1|-
ASSLTGMNTEAF
>TRBV24-1|TRBJ1-2|TRBD1
ATSEANRGTEGYT
>TRBV2|TRBJ2-1|-
ASSEALRAGGNEQF